The 25 T cell receptor beta chains given below trace back to one sample, sequenced in a study of vaccination effects on CD4 cells after COVID-19. Sequencing was performed with immunoSEQ multiplex PCR; in TCRdb, only in-frame clones are kept and a portion is missing. The sample carries tens of thousands of clones, around 78% recorded once. In the ViraFEST assay, antigen-specific CD4+ clonotypes were identified by expansion after peptide-pool stimulation. An approximately ten-day culture period preceded the isolation of CD4+ T cells. Nobody among the vaccine recipients had prior SARS-CoV-2 infection (nucleocapsid antibodies were negative). No antigen has been identified for these receptors. The starting material was CD4+ T cells from PBMCs cultured with SARS-CoV-2 spike peptides, obtained before COVID-19 vaccination. The receptors derive from a human donor who received a COVID-19 vaccine.

This clone was found once. The J gene is TRBJ2-5, the V gene TRBV7-2; weak D call: TRBD2 (6 bases). The V and J ends lost 2 bases and 4 bases respectively, with 14 bases between them. The germline V gene has CDR1 SGHTA and CDR2 FQGNSA. This CDR3 has 15 residues. The CDR3: CASSLRTGRGETQYF. CDR3 sequence (DNA): TGTGCCAGCAGCTTACGGACCGGGCGGGGAGAGACCCAGTACTTC.

The V gene is TRBV29-1, the J gene TRBJ2-3, with D hard to call. V gave up 4 bases and J gave up 4 bases, with 12 bases separating them. Germline V gene lookup returns CDR1 SQVTM and CDR2 ANQGSEA. CDR3 length equals 13 residues. CDR3 DNA: TGCAGCGTTGGGGTTACGAAGTCAGATACGCAGTATTTT. Translating it yields CSVGVTKSDTQYF.

The chain has TRBV6-5 and TRBJ1-2; possibly TRBD1 for D (5 bases). Germline V CDR1 and CDR2: MNHEY, SVGAGI. The V gene lost 6 bases and the J gene lost 0 bases, with 11 bases spanning the gap. This CDR3 is 14 amino acids long. The CDR3 nucleotides read TGTGCCAGCAGCAGGGAGTCCCCTAACTATGGCTACACCTTC. Amino acids: CASSRESPNYGYTF.

The rearrangement links TRBV7-9 to TRBJ1-4, with 7 bases identical to TRBD1. CDR1 and CDR2 (germline): SEHNR, FQNEAQ (reference sequence). The CDR3 spans 14 residues. The V segment lost 5 bases and the J segment 7 bases; nucleotides outside the gene matches: 7. The DNA of the CDR3 is TGTGCCAGCAGCCGCACAGGGGAGGGTGAAAAACTGTTTTTT. Amino acids: CASSRTGEGEKLFF.

This chain connects TRBV5-1 to TRBJ1-1; D call uncertain. Germline CDR1 SGHRS, CDR2 YFSETQ. V lost 1 base and J lost 2, with 6 bases in between. This CDR3 has 13 amino acids. CDR3 in DNA: TGCGCCAGCAGCTTGATTCAAAACACTGAAGCTTTCTTT. Translated: CASSLIQNTEAFF.

This rearrangement joins TRBV27 to TRBJ1-5; no clear D gene. V was pared by 2 bases and J by 3 bases, with 11 bases between. This CDR3 contains 15 residues. Per germline, CDR1 MNHEY and CDR2 SMNVEV (reference sequence). The CDR3: CASSLRQAINQPQHF. In nucleotides, the CDR3 is TGTGCCAGCAGTTTAAGGCAGGCAATCAATCAGCCCCAGCATTTT.

Only a few counts were recorded for this clone. Here the CDR3 DNA reads TGCGCCAGCAGCTTGGCCTTGGACAGGGGTTCCGGGGAGCTGTTTTTT. Translation: CASSLALDRGSGELFF. The genes are TRBV5-1 and TRBJ2-2, with 9 bases that match TRBD1. The CDR3 loop spans 16 amino acids. V lost 0 bases and J lost 6; bases outside the gene matches: 6. From germline, CDR1 is SGHRS and CDR2 YFSETQ.

The rearrangement uses TRBV11-2 and TRBJ2-2; D is ambiguous. This CDR3 has 15 residues. Germline CDR1 SGHAT, CDR2 FQNNGV. V was shortened by 5 bases and J by 4 bases, with 14 bases between the two germline ends. The CDR3 sequence: CASSVGFPSTGELFF. As DNA, the CDR3 is TGTGCCAGCAGCGTGGGGTTCCCCAGCACCGGGGAGCTGTTTTTT.

The chain carries TRBV18 and TRBJ1-6; D remains ambiguous. Trimming took 2 bases from V and 0 from J, leaving 8 bases between them. From germline, CDR1 is KGHSH and CDR2 LQKENI. This CDR3 comprises 16 residues. The CDR3 is CASSPTQSSYNSPLHF. The CDR3, as DNA: TGTGCCAGCTCACCAACCCAAAGCTCCTATAATTCACCCCTCCACTTT.

The chain couples TRBV9 to TRBJ1-1, with D uncertain. The V gene lost 2 bases and the J gene lost 0 bases, with 5 bases spanning the gap. In germline, CDR1 is SGDLS, CDR2 YYNGEE. CDR3 length: 13 residues. Here the CDR3 reads CASSVQMNTEAFF. In nucleotides, the CDR3 is TGTGCCAGCAGCGTTCAAATGAACACTGAAGCTTTCTTT.

This chain joins TRBV18 and TRBJ1-1, with 7 bases aligning to TRBD1. Trimming at V came to 2 bases and at J to 4 bases, leaving 4 bases not matched to a gene. Germline CDR1 reads KGHSH; CDR2 reads LQKENI. There are 14 residues in the CDR3. The CDR3 loop is CASSPTGVVTEAFF. CDR3 coding DNA: TGTGCCAGCTCACCAACAGGGGTGGTCACTGAAGCTTTCTTT. The whole variable domain, filled in from reference TRBV18 and TRBJ1-1, reads NAGVMQNPRHLVRRRGQEARLRCSPMKGHSHVYWYRQLPEEGLKFMVYLQKENIIDESGMPKERFSAEFPKEGPSILRIQQVVRGDSAAYFCASSPTGVVTEAFFGQGTRLTVV.

This clone was seen a handful of times. The V gene is TRBV27, the J gene TRBJ1-1; maybe TRBD1 (5 bases). Germline values: CDR1 MNHEY, CDR2 SMNVEV (reference sequence). CDR3 length equals 13 residues. Trimming took off 7 bases at V and 5 bases at J, with 14 bases between the two ends. The CDR3 loop is CASKGSGRTEAFF. The CDR3, as DNA: TGTGCCAGCAAGGGGTCAGGGAGAACTGAAGCTTTCTTT.

The rearrangement uses TRBV19 and TRBJ1-2; 10 nucleotides match TRBD1. The CDR3 extends over 17 amino acids. In germline, CDR1 is LNHDA, CDR2 SQIVND (reference sequence). With V trimmed by 3 bases and J by 7 bases, 14 bases remained unmatched. CDR3 sequence: CASSMVSRDRGLSGYTF. The CDR3, as DNA: TGTGCCAGTAGTATGGTTTCGCGGGACAGGGGTTTGAGTGGCTACACCTTC.

V gene TRBV6-5 combines with J gene TRBJ2-5, with D unresolved. The CDR3 sequence is 14 residues long. V was trimmed by 7 bases and J by 0 bases, leaving 12 bases between them. Germline CDR1 and CDR2: MNHEY and SVGAGI. CDR3 sequence (DNA): TGTGCCAGCATCCTGACGGCCCACCAAGAGACCCAGTACTTC. It encodes CASILTAHQETQYF.

J is TRBJ1-5 and V is TRBV5-1, with 10 nucleotides matching TRBD1. CDR1 and CDR2 (germline): SGHRS, YFSETQ. V lost 4 bases to trimming and J lost 5 bases; unmatched junction nucleotides: 3. The CDR3 sequence is 14 residues long. DNA for the CDR3: TGCGCCAGCAGCCCGGACAGGGGGTATCAGCCCCAGCATTTT. It yields the protein CASSPDRGYQPQHF.

CDR3 in DNA: TGTGCCACGAGGGGTAAGGGTATGGGGAACACTGAAGCTTTCTTT. Amino acid sequence: CATRGKGMGNTEAFF. This chain joins TRBV24-1 and TRBJ1-1; D is possibly TRBD1 (5 bases). V shed 10 bases and J shed 1 base, with 18 bases lying between them. The CDR3 extends over 15 amino acids. Germline values: CDR1 KGHDR, CDR2 SFDVKD.

The V gene is TRBV2, the J gene TRBJ2-7; 9 bases line up with TRBD2. Germline values: CDR1 SNHLY, CDR2 FYNNEI. This CDR3 is built from 14 residues. The trim removed 3 bases at V and 4 bases at J, leaving 4 bases unmatched. The CDR3 coding sequence is TGTGCCAGCAGTGATGGTCTAGCGGGGTACGAGCAGTACGTC. Amino acids: CASSDGLAGYEQYV.

The chain joins TRBV5-8 to TRBJ2-1; 10 bases match TRBD1. CDR3 length: 17 residues. The junction had 17 bases not matched to a gene; V was cut back by 5 bases and J by 9 bases. CDR1 SGHTS and CDR2 YDEGEE come from the germline V gene. The CDR3 nucleotides read TGTGCCAGCAGGGGGCGCGCGGGACAGGGGTTATCGAGTGAGCAGTTCTTC. Translation: CASRGRAGQGLSSEQFF.

This rearrangement joins TRBV11-2 to TRBJ1-1; 10 positions agree with TRBD1. J lost 10 bases, V lost 7 bases, and 18 bases had no gene match. Germline assignment: CDR1 SGHAT and CDR2 FQNNGV. The CDR3 covers 16 residues. The CDR3 sequence is CASTPGGGTGERRAFF. As DNA, the CDR3 is TGTGCCAGCACCCCAGGCGGCGGGACAGGGGAAAGGCGAGCTTTCTTT.

This chain connects TRBV2 to TRBJ2-1, with TRBD1 as a possible D gene (6 bases). This CDR3 has 13 residues. The germline V gene encodes CDR1 SNHLY and CDR2 FYNNEI. The ends were cut back, 5 bases at V and 13 bases at J, with 18 bases in the middle. The CDR3 DNA follows: TGTGCCAGCAGTCTGGACAGCCAAACACAACAGTTCTTC. This codes for CASSLDSQTQQFF.

CDR3 loop: CASSRKGPENTGELFF. The CDR3 DNA follows: TGTGCCAGCAGTCGCAAGGGGCCGGAGAACACCGGGGAGCTGTTTTTT. This chain joins TRBV7-9 and TRBJ2-2; a weak D match, TRBD1 (5 bases). The germline gives CDR1 SEHNR, CDR2 FQNEAQ (reference sequence). This CDR3 has 16 amino acids. V lost 6 bases and J lost 1, with 15 bases in between.

As DNA, the CDR3 is TGCGCCAGCAGCTTGGCCGGGACAGGGGGCACCGGGGAGCTGTTTTTT. Translated, it gives CASSLAGTGGTGELFF. V usage is TRBV5-1 and J usage is TRBJ2-2, with 11 bases matching TRBD1. The CDR3 runs 16 residues. J gave up 4 bases and V 0 bases, and 2 bases lay outside the gene matches. Germline assignment: CDR1 SGHRS and CDR2 YFSETQ.

The rearrangement links TRBV5-1 to TRBJ1-4, with D maybe TRBD1 (5 bases). The CDR3 totals 15 residues. Between the trimmed V and J ends, which lost 4 bases and 7 bases, there was a span of 17 bases. Germline CDR1 and CDR2: SGHRS and YFSETQ. This CDR3 is CASSPGHQGFEKLFF. The CDR3 DNA is TGCGCCAGCAGCCCCGGACATCAGGGTTTTGAAAAACTGTTTTTT.

This clone was observed a handful of times. CDR3 in amino acids: CASSPGTGYGWNV. The CDR3 DNA reads TGTGCCAGCAGCCCCGGGACAGGGTATGGTTGGAACGTC. The rearrangement uses TRBV3-1 (or the pseudogene TRBV3-2) and TRBJ2-7, with 9 bases that match TRBD1. Germline CDR1 and CDR2: LGHDT and YNNKEL (reference sequence). CDR3 length: 13 residues.

This clone was picked up a small number of times. This chain uses TRBV6-6 with TRBJ1-2; D call uncertain. The V gene lost 6 bases and the J gene lost 4 bases, with 9 bases spanning the gap. The germline V gene has CDR1 MNHNY and CDR2 SVGAGI (reference sequence). The CDR3 is 12 residues long. DNA of the CDR3: TGTGCCAGCAGACCTGACGGCTATGGCTACACCTTC. Encoded protein: CASRPDGYGYTF.